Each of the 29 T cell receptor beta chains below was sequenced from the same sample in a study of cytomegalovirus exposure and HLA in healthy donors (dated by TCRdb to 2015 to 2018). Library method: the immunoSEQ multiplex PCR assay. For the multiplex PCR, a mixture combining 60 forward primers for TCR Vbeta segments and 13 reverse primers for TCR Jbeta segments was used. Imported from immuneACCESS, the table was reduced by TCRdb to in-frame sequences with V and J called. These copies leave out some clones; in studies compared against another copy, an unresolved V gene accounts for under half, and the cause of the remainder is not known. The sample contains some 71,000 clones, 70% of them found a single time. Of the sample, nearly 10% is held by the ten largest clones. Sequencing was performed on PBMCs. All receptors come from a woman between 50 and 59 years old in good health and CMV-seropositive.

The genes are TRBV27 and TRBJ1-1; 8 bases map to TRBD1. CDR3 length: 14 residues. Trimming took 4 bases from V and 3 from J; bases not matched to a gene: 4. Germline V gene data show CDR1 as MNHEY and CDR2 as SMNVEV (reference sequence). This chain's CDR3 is CASSSQGAYTEAFF. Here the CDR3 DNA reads TGTGCCAGCAGTTCGCAGGGGGCTTACACTGAAGCTTTCTTT.

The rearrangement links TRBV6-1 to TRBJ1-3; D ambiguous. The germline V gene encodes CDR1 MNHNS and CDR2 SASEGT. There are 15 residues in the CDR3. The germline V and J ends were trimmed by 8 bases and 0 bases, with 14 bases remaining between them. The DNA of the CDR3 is TGTGCCAGCCGCGCCCGGGAGTACTCTGGAAACACCATATATTTT. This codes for CASRAREYSGNTIYF.

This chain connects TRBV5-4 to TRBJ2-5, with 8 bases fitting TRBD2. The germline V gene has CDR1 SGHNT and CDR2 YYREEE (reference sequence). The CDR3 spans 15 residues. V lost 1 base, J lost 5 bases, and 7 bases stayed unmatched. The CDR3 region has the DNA TGTGCCAGCAGCTTGAGGAGCGGGGGAAGGGAGACCCAGTACTTC. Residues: CASSLRSGGRETQYF.

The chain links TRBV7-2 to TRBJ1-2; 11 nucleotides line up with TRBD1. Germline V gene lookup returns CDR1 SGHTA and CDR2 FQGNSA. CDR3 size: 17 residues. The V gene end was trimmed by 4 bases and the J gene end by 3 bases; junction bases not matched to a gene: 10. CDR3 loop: CASSSPGTGGRYYGYTF. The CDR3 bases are TGTGCCAGCAGCTCACCCGGGACAGGGGGTAGGTACTATGGCTACACCTTC.

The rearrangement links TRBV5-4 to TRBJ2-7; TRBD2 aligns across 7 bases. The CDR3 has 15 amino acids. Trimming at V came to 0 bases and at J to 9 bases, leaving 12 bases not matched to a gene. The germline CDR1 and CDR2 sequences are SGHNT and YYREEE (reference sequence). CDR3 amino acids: CASSLAGLEGRGQYF. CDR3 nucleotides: TGTGCCAGCAGCTTGGCCGGATTAGAAGGGAGGGGGCAGTACTTC.

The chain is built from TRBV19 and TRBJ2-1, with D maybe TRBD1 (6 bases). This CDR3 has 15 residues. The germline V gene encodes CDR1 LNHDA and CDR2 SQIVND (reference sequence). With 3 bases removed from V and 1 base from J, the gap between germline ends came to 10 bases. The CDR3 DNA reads TGTGCCAGTAGTATGGATGACAGGTCCTACAATGAGCAGTTCTTC. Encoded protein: CASSMDDRSYNEQFF. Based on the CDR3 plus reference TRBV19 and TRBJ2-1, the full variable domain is DGGITQSPKYLFRKEGQNVTLSCEQNLNHDAMYWYRQDPGQGLRLIYYSQIVNDFQKGDIAEGYSVSREKKESFPLTVTSAQKNPTAFYLCASSMDDRSYNEQFFGPGTRLTVL.

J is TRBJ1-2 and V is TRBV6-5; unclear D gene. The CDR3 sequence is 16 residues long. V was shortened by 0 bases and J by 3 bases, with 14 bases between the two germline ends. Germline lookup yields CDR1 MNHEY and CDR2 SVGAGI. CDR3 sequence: CASSYSNVPGDYGYTF. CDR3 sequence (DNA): TGTGCCAGCAGTTACTCGAATGTCCCCGGGGACTATGGCTACACCTTC.

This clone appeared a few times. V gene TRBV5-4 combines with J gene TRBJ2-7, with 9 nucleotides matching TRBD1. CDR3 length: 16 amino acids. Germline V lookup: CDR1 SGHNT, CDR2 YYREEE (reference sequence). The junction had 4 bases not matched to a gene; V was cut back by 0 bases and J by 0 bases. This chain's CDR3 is CASSLGGTGISYEQYF. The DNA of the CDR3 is TGTGCCAGCAGCTTGGGCGGGACAGGGATCTCCTACGAGCAGTACTTC.

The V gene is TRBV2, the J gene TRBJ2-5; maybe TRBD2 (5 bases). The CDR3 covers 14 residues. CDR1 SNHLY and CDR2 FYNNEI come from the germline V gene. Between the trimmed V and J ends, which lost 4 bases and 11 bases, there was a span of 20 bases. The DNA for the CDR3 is TGTGCCAGCAGTGTCCCTAGCTTCCAATTCAGGCAGTACTTC. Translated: CASSVPSFQFRQYF.

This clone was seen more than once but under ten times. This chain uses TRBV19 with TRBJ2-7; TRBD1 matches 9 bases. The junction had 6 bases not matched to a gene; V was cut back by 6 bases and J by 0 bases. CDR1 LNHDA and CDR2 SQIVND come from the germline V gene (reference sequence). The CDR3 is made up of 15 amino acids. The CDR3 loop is CASSAQGASSYEQYF. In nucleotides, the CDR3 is TGTGCCAGTAGCGCACAGGGGGCTAGCTCCTACGAGCAGTACTTC.

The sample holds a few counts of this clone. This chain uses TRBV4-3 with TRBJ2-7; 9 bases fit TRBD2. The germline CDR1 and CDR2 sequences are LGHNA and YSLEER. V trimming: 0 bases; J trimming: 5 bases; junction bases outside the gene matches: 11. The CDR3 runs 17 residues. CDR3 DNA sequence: TGCGCCAGCAGCCAAGATCGGTGGTCTAGCGGGATAAACGAGCAGTACTTC. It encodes CASSQDRWSSGINEQYF.

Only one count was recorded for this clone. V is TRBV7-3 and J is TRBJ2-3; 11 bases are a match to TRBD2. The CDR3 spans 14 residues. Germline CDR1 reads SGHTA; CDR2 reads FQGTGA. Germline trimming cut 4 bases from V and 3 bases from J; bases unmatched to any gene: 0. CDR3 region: CASSWTSGTDTQYF. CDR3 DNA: TGTGCCAGCAGCTGGACTAGCGGGACAGATACGCAGTATTTT.

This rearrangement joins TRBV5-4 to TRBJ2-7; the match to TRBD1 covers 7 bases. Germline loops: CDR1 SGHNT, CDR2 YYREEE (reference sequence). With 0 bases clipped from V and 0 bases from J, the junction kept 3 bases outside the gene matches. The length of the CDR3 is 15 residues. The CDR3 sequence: CASSLGQGSSYEQYF. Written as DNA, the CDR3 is TGTGCCAGCAGCTTGGGACAGGGAAGCTCCTACGAGCAGTACTTC.

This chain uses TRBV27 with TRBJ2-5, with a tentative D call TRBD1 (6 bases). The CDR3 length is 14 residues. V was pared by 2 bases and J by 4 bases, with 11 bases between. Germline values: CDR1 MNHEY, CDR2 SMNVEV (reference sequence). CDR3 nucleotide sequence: TGTGCCAGCAGTTTACCCACAGGGTCAGAGACCCAGTACTTC. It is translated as CASSLPTGSETQYF.

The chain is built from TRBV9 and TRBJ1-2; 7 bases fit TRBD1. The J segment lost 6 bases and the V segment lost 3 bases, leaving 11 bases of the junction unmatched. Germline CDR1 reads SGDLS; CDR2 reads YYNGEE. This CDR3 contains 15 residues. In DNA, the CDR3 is TGTGCCAGCAGCGCAATTCCTGGAGGGGGCAATGGCTACACCTTC. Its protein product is CASSAIPGGGNGYTF.

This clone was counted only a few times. CDR3 loop: CASSSTGGRSGELFF. As DNA, the CDR3 is TGTGCCAGCAGCTCGACAGGGGGACGGTCCGGGGAGCTGTTTTTT. The chain is built from TRBV9 and TRBJ2-2; TRBD1 agrees at 9 bases. There are 15 residues in the CDR3. The J segment lost 6 bases and the V segment lost 4 bases, leaving 7 bases of the junction unmatched. In germline, CDR1 is SGDLS, CDR2 YYNGEE.

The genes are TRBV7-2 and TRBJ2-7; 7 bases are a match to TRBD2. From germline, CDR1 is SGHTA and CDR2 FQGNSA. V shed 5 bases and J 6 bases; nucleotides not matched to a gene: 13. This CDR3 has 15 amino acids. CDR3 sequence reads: CASSLSSGLSLEQYF. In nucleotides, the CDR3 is TGTGCCAGCAGCCTATCATCGGGACTATCCCTCGAGCAGTACTTC.

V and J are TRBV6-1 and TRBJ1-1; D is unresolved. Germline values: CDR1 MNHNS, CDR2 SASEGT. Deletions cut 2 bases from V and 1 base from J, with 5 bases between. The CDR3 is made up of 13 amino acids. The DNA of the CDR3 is TGTGCCAGCAGTGAATGGGCGAACACTGAAGCTTTCTTT. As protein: CASSEWANTEAFF.

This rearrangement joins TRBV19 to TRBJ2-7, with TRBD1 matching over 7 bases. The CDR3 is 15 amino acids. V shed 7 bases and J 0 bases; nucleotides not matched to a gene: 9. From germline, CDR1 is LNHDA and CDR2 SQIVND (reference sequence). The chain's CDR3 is CASTYGTASSYEQYF. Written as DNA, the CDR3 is TGTGCCAGTACGTACGGGACAGCGAGCTCCTACGAGCAGTACTTC.

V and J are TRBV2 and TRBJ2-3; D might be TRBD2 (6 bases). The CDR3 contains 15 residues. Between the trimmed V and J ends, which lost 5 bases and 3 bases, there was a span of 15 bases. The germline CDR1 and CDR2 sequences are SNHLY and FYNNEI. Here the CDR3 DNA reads TGTGCCAGCAGTCCCCGGGACTCTCAAACAGATACGCAGTATTTT. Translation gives CASSPRDSQTDTQYF.

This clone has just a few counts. CDR3 loop: CASSLDSSYNSPLHF. CDR3 nucleotides: TGTGCCAGCAGCTTGGACAGCTCCTATAATTCACCCCTCCACTTT. The chain employs TRBV13 and TRBJ1-6; possibly TRBD1 for D (6 bases). This CDR3 contains 15 residues. V dropped 3 bases and J dropped 0 bases, with 6 bases sitting between them. Germline V gene sequence: CDR1 PRHDT, CDR2 FYEKMQ (reference sequence).

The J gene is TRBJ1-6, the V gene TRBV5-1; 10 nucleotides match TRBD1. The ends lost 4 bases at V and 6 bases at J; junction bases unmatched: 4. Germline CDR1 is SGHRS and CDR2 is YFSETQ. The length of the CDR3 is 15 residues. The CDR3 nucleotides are TGCGCCAGCAGCCTGAGACAGGGGGCTAATTCACCCCTCCACTTT. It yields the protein CASSLRQGANSPLHF.

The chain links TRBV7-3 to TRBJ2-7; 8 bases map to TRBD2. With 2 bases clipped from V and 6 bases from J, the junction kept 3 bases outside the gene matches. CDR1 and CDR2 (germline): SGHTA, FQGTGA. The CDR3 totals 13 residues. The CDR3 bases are TGTGCCAGCAGCTTATTTCTAGCGGGCGAGCAGTACTTC. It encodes CASSLFLAGEQYF.

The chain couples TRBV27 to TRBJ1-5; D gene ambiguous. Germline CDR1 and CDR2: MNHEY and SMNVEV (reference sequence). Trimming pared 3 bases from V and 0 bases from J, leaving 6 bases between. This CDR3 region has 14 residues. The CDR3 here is CASSLSFSNQPQHF. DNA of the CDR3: TGTGCCAGCAGTTTGTCATTTAGCAATCAGCCCCAGCATTTT.

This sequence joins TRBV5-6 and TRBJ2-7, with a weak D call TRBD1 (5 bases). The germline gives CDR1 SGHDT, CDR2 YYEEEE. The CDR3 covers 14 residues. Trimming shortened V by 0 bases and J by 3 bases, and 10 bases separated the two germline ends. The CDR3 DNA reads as TGTGCCAGCAGCTTGGCAGGGTCTATCTACGAGCAGTACTTC. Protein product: CASSLAGSIYEQYF.

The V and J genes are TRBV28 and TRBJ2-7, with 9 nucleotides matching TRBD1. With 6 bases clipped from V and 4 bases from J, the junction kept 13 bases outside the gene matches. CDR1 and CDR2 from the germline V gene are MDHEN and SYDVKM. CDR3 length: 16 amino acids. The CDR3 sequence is CASRETGGSLRYEQYF. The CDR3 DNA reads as TGTGCCAGCAGAGAAACAGGGGGCTCTCTACGTTACGAGCAGTACTTC. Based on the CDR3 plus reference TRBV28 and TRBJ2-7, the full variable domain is DVKVTQSSRYLVKRTGEKVFLECVQDMDHENMFWYRQDPGLGLRLIYFSYDVKMKEKGDIPEGYSVSREKKERFSLILESASTNQTSMYLCASRETGGSLRYEQYFGPGTRLTVT.

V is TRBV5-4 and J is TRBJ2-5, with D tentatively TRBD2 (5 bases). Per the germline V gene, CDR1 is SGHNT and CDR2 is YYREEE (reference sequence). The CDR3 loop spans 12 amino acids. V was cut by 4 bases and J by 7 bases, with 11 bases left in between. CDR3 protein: CASSGLGGTQYF. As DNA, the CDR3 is TGTGCCAGCAGCGGCCTAGGAGGGACCCAGTACTTC.

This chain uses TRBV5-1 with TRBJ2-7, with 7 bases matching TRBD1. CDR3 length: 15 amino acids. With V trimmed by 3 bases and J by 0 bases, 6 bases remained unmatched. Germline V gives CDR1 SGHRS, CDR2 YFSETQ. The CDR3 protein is CASSSRDSLSYEQYF. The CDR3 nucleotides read TGCGCCAGCAGCTCAAGGGACAGCCTCTCCTACGAGCAGTACTTC.

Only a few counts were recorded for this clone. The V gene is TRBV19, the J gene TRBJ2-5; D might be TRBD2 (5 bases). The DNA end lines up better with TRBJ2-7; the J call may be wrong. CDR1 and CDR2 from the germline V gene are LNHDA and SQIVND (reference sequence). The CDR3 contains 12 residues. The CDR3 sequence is CASSISEGEQYF. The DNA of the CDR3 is TGTGCCAGTAGTATAAGTGAGGGCGAGCAGTACTTC.